These T cell receptor beta chains were read from a single sample in a study of vaccination and CD4 T cells after COVID-19. TCRdb itself ran the PCR reads through MiXCR, one entry per CDR3 protein. This table holds about 1,900 distinct CDR3 sequences, roughly two thirds found once. Their antigen targets remain unknown. Specimen: CD4+ T cells from blood, cultured in vitro, collected after SARS-CoV-2 vaccination. These receptors originate from a human donor who had recovered from COVID-19. Each CDR3 is given with its conserved first and last residue. Fields, in order: CDR3 DNA, CDR3 protein, J gene, clone size, V gene, D gene. A D gene is named only where the DNA matches it firmly. A clone size is listed for some rows: how often the clone was seen (once, few, many), or a class if it is expanded.

cdr3_nt: TGTGCCAGCAGGACAGGGGAGGGAGATACGCAGTATTTT; cdr3_aa: CASRTGEGDTQYF; j_call: TRBJ2-3; clone_size: .; v_call: TRBV2; d_call: .
cdr3_nt: TGTGCCACCAGCACCCTGCGGACCAACACCGGGGAGCTGTTTTTT; cdr3_aa: CATSTLRTNTGELFF; j_call: TRBJ2-2; clone_size: .; v_call: TRBV15; d_call: .
cdr3_nt: TGTGCCAGCAGTACACCGTACCGAGCCTATGGCTACACCTTC; cdr3_aa: CASSTPYRAYGYTF; j_call: TRBJ1-2; clone_size: .; v_call: TRBV28; d_call: .
cdr3_nt: TGTGCCAGCAGTTACGACAGCGGGGGGGTTTACTCCTACGAGCAGTACTTC; cdr3_aa: CASSYDSGGVYSYEQYF; j_call: TRBJ2-7; clone_size: .; v_call: TRBV6-2/TRBV6-3; d_call: TRBD2
cdr3_nt: TGTGCCAGCAGTTTTTCCGGACAGGGGATAGATGGCTACACCTTC; cdr3_aa: CASSFSGQGIDGYTF; j_call: TRBJ1-2; clone_size: .; v_call: TRBV7-2; d_call: TRBD1
cdr3_nt: TGTGCCACCAGCAGAGAAGGGACACCGTCAAATCAGCCCCAGCATTTT; cdr3_aa: CATSREGTPSNQPQHF; j_call: TRBJ1-5; clone_size: few; v_call: TRBV15; d_call: .
cdr3_nt: TGTGCCAGCAGCTGGCGGGGACGCACAGATACGCAGTATTTT; cdr3_aa: CASSWRGRTDTQYF; j_call: TRBJ2-3; clone_size: .; v_call: TRBV7-9; d_call: .
cdr3_nt: TGTGCCACTCGACAGGGAAAGGGAGCTAACTATGGCTACACCTTC; cdr3_aa: CATRQGKGANYGYTF; j_call: TRBJ1-2; clone_size: .; v_call: TRBV15; d_call: TRBD1
cdr3_nt: TGTGCCAGCAGCTTAGGCCCGATGGGAACCCTCCACTTT; cdr3_aa: CASSLGPMGTLHF; j_call: TRBJ1-6; clone_size: hyperexpanded; v_call: TRBV11-2; d_call: .
cdr3_nt: TGTGCCAGCAGCTTAGAACAGGGGGGGTACTATGGCTACACCTTC; cdr3_aa: CASSLEQGGYYGYTF; j_call: TRBJ1-2; clone_size: few; v_call: TRBV7-9; d_call: TRBD1
cdr3_nt: TGCAGTGCTAGTCCCTATTCGGACACTGAAGCTTTCTTT; cdr3_aa: CSASPYSDTEAFF; j_call: TRBJ1-1; clone_size: few; v_call: TRBV20-1; d_call: .
cdr3_nt: TGCAGTGCTAGAGATATTGGCAGGGGCGTTACCGGGGAGCTGTTTTTT; cdr3_aa: CSARDIGRGVTGELFF; j_call: TRBJ2-2; clone_size: few; v_call: TRBV20-1; d_call: .
cdr3_nt: TGTGCCAGCAGCTTTTCGACAGGAAGATATGGCTACACCTTC; cdr3_aa: CASSFSTGRYGYTF; j_call: TRBJ1-2; clone_size: .; v_call: TRBV7-9; d_call: .
cdr3_nt: TGTGCCAGCAGCTGGACTAGCGGGACTACTGCCGAGCAGTACTTC; cdr3_aa: CASSWTSGTTAEQYF; j_call: TRBJ2-7; clone_size: .; v_call: TRBV11-2; d_call: TRBD2
cdr3_nt: TGTGCTAGCAGCCCCCTAGCGGGGATGACAGATACGCAGTATTTT; cdr3_aa: CASSPLAGMTDTQYF; j_call: TRBJ2-3; clone_size: .; v_call: TRBV7-7; d_call: TRBD2
cdr3_nt: TGTGCCAGCAGCTCCTGGAACTACCGCCAAACCAATACGGATTCACCCCTCCACTTT; cdr3_aa: CASSSWNYRQTNTDSPLHF; j_call: TRBJ1-6; clone_size: .; v_call: TRBV7-8; d_call: .
cdr3_nt: TGTGCCAGTAGTATCGCCTCATACCGGGACGGCAATCAGCCCCAGCATTTT; cdr3_aa: CASSIASYRDGNQPQHF; j_call: TRBJ1-5; clone_size: .; v_call: TRBV19; d_call: .
cdr3_nt: TGTGCCAGCAGTCTTCAGACAGGGGGGAACTATGGCTACACCTTC; cdr3_aa: CASSLQTGGNYGYTF; j_call: TRBJ1-2; clone_size: .; v_call: TRBV6-1; d_call: TRBD1
cdr3_nt: TGTGCCATCAGTGAAGGACAGGGGGTTAGGACCCAGTACTTC; cdr3_aa: CAISEGQGVRTQYF; j_call: TRBJ2-5; clone_size: .; v_call: TRBV10-3; d_call: TRBD1
cdr3_nt: TGCGCCAGCGGCGACAGGGGGGATCAGCCCCAGCATTTT; cdr3_aa: CASGDRGDQPQHF; j_call: TRBJ1-5; clone_size: .; v_call: TRBV10-1; d_call: TRBD1
cdr3_nt: TGCAGTGCATTCACAGGGACGGGCAGCACTGAAGCTTTCTTT; cdr3_aa: CSAFTGTGSTEAFF; j_call: TRBJ1-1; clone_size: .; v_call: TRBV20-1; d_call: .
cdr3_nt: TGTGCCAGCAGCTATGAAGTGAGGACAAGCTACGAGCAGTACTTC; cdr3_aa: CASSYEVRTSYEQYF; j_call: TRBJ2-7; clone_size: few; v_call: TRBV7-2; d_call: .
cdr3_nt: TGTGCCTGGGAGGGGGGGCGGCGCTATGGCTACACCTTC; cdr3_aa: CAWEGGRRYGYTF; j_call: TRBJ1-2; clone_size: .; v_call: TRBV30; d_call: .
cdr3_nt: TGCAGTGCCGGGGACCGCAATCAGCCCCAGCATTTT; cdr3_aa: CSAGDRNQPQHF; j_call: TRBJ1-5; clone_size: .; v_call: TRBV20-1; d_call: .
cdr3_nt: TGTGCCAGTAGTATAGATCCTCGACAGAAACTGTTTTTT; cdr3_aa: CASSIDPRQKLFF; j_call: TRBJ1-4; clone_size: .; v_call: TRBV19; d_call: .
cdr3_nt: TGTGCCAGCAGCTTTGGGGGTGACAATCAGCCCCAGCATTTT; cdr3_aa: CASSFGGDNQPQHF; j_call: TRBJ1-5; clone_size: .; v_call: TRBV11-2; d_call: .
cdr3_nt: TGCAGTGCTTCAACCGGAGGGGTTTACGAGCAGTACTTC; cdr3_aa: CSASTGGVYEQYF; j_call: TRBJ2-7; clone_size: .; v_call: TRBV20-1; d_call: .
cdr3_nt: TGTGCTAGCAGCTTGGCGGACGCAGGGATCGGTGAGCAGTTCTTC; cdr3_aa: CASSLADAGIGEQFF; j_call: TRBJ2-1; clone_size: few; v_call: TRBV7-7; d_call: .
cdr3_nt: TGTGCCAGTAGTGCCGGGACGGCGAACTATGGCTACACCTTC; cdr3_aa: CASSAGTANYGYTF; j_call: TRBJ1-2; clone_size: few; v_call: TRBV19; d_call: .
cdr3_nt: TGTGCCAGCAGCTCCACCACTAATCCGGGACAGAAATATGGCTACACCTTC; cdr3_aa: CASSSTTNPGQKYGYTF; j_call: TRBJ1-2; clone_size: once; v_call: TRBV7-9; d_call: TRBD1
cdr3_nt: TGTGCCAGCGGCCCTCGGAGCTCCGAGCAGTACTTC; cdr3_aa: CASGPRSSEQYF; j_call: TRBJ2-7; clone_size: .; v_call: TRBV2; d_call: .
cdr3_nt: TGTGCCAGTAGAGGGACAGGGGGGGTCGGTTCACCCCTCCACTTT; cdr3_aa: CASRGTGGVGSPLHF; j_call: TRBJ1-6; clone_size: .; v_call: TRBV19; d_call: TRBD1
cdr3_nt: TGTGCCAGCAGGGGGCTAGCGGGAGGGCGTGGTAAGGGGCAGTTCTTC; cdr3_aa: CASRGLAGGRGKGQFF; j_call: TRBJ2-1; clone_size: .; v_call: TRBV27; d_call: TRBD2
cdr3_nt: TGCAGTGCAGAGACAGGGAAGAACACTGAAGCTTTCTTT; cdr3_aa: CSAETGKNTEAFF; j_call: TRBJ1-1; clone_size: few; v_call: TRBV20-1; d_call: TRBD1
cdr3_nt: TGTGCCACCAGTGATGGCCAGGCTAGCACAGATACGCAGTATTTT; cdr3_aa: CATSDGQASTDTQYF; j_call: TRBJ2-3; clone_size: .; v_call: TRBV24-1; d_call: .
cdr3_nt: TGTGCCAGCATTGGGACTAGCGGTAGCACAGATACGCAGTATTTT; cdr3_aa: CASIGTSGSTDTQYF; j_call: TRBJ2-3; clone_size: once; v_call: TRBV2; d_call: TRBD2
cdr3_nt: TGTGCCAGCAGCTTGGCCCCAAACGGTGGCAGGGAGTACTTC; cdr3_aa: CASSLAPNGGREYF; j_call: TRBJ2-7; clone_size: .; v_call: TRBV7-2; d_call: .
cdr3_nt: TGCAGTGCTAGAGATGTAATAGCGTCCCAGGGGACCCAGTACTTC; cdr3_aa: CSARDVIASQGTQYF; j_call: TRBJ2-5; clone_size: .; v_call: TRBV20-1; d_call: .
cdr3_nt: TGTGCCAGCAGTTACTCAGCGGACAGGGGGTATTTTGACACTGAAGCTTTCTTT; cdr3_aa: CASSYSADRGYFDTEAFF; j_call: TRBJ1-1; clone_size: .; v_call: TRBV6-5; d_call: TRBD1
cdr3_nt: TGCAGTGCTAAAAGGGACAGGGGGCCTGTTGAAGCTTTCTTT; cdr3_aa: CSAKRDRGPVEAFF; j_call: TRBJ1-1; clone_size: .; v_call: TRBV20-1; d_call: TRBD1
cdr3_nt: TGTGCCAGCAGCTTGGATCAGGGTCTACGGGGCTACACCTTC; cdr3_aa: CASSLDQGLRGYTF; j_call: TRBJ1-2; clone_size: .; v_call: TRBV11-3; d_call: .
cdr3_nt: TGCAGTGCCAGATACCAGGGGTTGGGGGGAAACACCATATATTTT; cdr3_aa: CSARYQGLGGNTIYF; j_call: TRBJ1-3; clone_size: .; v_call: TRBV20-1; d_call: .
cdr3_nt: TGTGCCAGCAGCTTAGCGAGACAGCACTATGGCTACACCTTC; cdr3_aa: CASSLARQHYGYTF; j_call: TRBJ1-2; clone_size: .; v_call: TRBV7-2; d_call: .
cdr3_nt: TGTGCCAGCAGCTTAACTGGTCAGGCAGAGACCCAGTACTTC; cdr3_aa: CASSLTGQAETQYF; j_call: TRBJ2-5; clone_size: .; v_call: TRBV7-3; d_call: .
cdr3_nt: TGTGCCATCAGTACCGGCTGGGCTCTGGGGACTGAAGCTTTCTTT; cdr3_aa: CAISTGWALGTEAFF; j_call: TRBJ1-1; clone_size: medium-sized; v_call: TRBV10-3; d_call: .
cdr3_nt: TGCGCCAGCAGCCAAGGGGACAGGGCGAGCACAGATACGCAGTATTTT; cdr3_aa: CASSQGDRASTDTQYF; j_call: TRBJ2-3; clone_size: .; v_call: TRBV4-1; d_call: TRBD1
cdr3_nt: TGCGCCAGCAGCCAAGATGGGGGACTAGGATTAAAGACCCAGTACTTC; cdr3_aa: CASSQDGGLGLKTQYF; j_call: TRBJ2-5; clone_size: .; v_call: TRBV4-1; d_call: TRBD2
cdr3_nt: TGTGCCAGCAGCTTCCGGGGGGACTATGGCTACACCTTC; cdr3_aa: CASSFRGDYGYTF; j_call: TRBJ1-2; clone_size: few; v_call: TRBV7-8; d_call: .
cdr3_nt: TGTGCCAGCATTAACGCAGGTTCGAGCTCCTACGAGCAGTACTTC; cdr3_aa: CASINAGSSSYEQYF; j_call: TRBJ2-7; clone_size: large; v_call: TRBV6-1; d_call: .
cdr3_nt: TGTGCCAGCAGCGCCGGGACAGGGGGGAAGCAGTACTTC; cdr3_aa: CASSAGTGGKQYF; j_call: TRBJ2-7; clone_size: .; v_call: TRBV7-6; d_call: TRBD1
cdr3_nt: TGCAGTGCTAGAGTGTTAGGGGGCGACCGGCCCCAGCATTTT; cdr3_aa: CSARVLGGDRPQHF; j_call: TRBJ1-5; clone_size: .; v_call: TRBV20-1; d_call: TRBD1
cdr3_nt: TGTGCCACTGGGGGCCCCACGAGGGGTGAGACCCAGTACTTC; cdr3_aa: CATGGPTRGETQYF; j_call: TRBJ2-5; clone_size: .; v_call: TRBV10-3; d_call: .
cdr3_nt: TGCAGTGCTACGACTAGCGGGGGCACCACAGATACGCAGTATTTT; cdr3_aa: CSATTSGGTTDTQYF; j_call: TRBJ2-3; clone_size: .; v_call: TRBV20-1; d_call: TRBD2